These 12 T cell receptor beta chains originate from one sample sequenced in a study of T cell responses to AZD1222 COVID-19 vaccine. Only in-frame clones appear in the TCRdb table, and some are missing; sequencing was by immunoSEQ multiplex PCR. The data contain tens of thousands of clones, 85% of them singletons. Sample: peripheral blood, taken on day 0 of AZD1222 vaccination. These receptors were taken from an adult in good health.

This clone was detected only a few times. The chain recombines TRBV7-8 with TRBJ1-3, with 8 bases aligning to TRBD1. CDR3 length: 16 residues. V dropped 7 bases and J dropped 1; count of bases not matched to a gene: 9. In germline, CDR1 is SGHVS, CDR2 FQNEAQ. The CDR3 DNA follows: TGTGCCAGCAACCCCTTGGGACAGGAGTCTGGAAACACCATATATTTT. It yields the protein CASNPLGQESGNTIYF.

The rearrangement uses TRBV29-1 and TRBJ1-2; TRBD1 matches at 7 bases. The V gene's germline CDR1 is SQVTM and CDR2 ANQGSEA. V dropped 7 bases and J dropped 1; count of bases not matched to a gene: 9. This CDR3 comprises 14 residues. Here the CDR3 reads CSASQGRFNYGYTF. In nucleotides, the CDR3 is TGCAGCGCATCACAGGGGCGATTTAACTATGGCTACACCTTC.

CDR3 loop: CASSRTSGEETQYF. In DNA, the CDR3 is TGTGCCAGCAGCCGGACTAGCGGGGAAGAGACCCAGTACTTC. The rearrangement uses TRBV6-5 and TRBJ2-5, with 12 bases fitting TRBD2. The CDR3 spans 14 residues. V gave up 6 bases and J gave up 3 bases; unmatched junction bases: 2. Per the germline V gene, CDR1 is MNHEY and CDR2 is SVGAGI.

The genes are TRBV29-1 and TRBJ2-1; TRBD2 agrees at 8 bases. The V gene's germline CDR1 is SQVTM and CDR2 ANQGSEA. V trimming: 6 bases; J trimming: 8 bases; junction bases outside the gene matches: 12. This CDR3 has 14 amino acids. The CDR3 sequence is CSVTILAGLYEQFF. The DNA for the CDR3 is TGCAGCGTGACGATTCTAGCGGGCCTCTATGAGCAGTTCTTC.

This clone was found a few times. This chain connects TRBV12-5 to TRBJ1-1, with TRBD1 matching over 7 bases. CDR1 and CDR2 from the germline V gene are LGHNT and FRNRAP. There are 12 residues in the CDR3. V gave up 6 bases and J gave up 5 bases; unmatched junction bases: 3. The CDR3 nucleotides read TGTGCTAGTGGCATGACAGGGACTGAAGCTTTCTTT. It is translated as CASGMTGTEAFF. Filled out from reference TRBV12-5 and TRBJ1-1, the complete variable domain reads DARVTQTPRHKVTEMGQEVTMRCQPILGHNTVFWYRQTMMQGLELLAYFRNRAPLDDSGMPKDRFSAEMPDATLATLKIQPSEPRDSAVYFCASGMTGTEAFFGQGTRLTVV.

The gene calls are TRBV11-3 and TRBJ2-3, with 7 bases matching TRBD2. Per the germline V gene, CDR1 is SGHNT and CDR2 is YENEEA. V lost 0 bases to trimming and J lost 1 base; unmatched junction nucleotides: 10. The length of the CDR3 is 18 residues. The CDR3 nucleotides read TGTGCCAGCAGCTTAGATAAACGGAAAACTAGCGGCACAGATACGCAGTATTTT. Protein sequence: CASSLDKRKTSGTDTQYF. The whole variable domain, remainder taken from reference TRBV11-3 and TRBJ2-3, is EAGVVQSPRYKIIEKKQPVAFWCNPISGHNTLYWYLQNLGQGPELLIRYENEEAVDDSQLPKDRFSAERLKGVDSTLKIQPAELGDSAVYLCASSLDKRKTSGTDTQYFGPGTRLTVL.

CDR3 in amino acids: CSVESGDGYTF. The CDR3 region has the DNA TGCAGCGTTGAATCAGGGGATGGCTACACCTTC. The chain joins TRBV29-1 to TRBJ1-2, with a tentative D call TRBD1 (6 bases). Germline values: CDR1 SQVTM, CDR2 ANQGSEA. There are 11 residues in the CDR3. The V and J ends lost 2 bases and 6 bases respectively, with 7 bases between them. The variable domain in full, completed from reference TRBV29-1 and TRBJ1-2, reads SAVISQKPSRDICQRGTSLTIQCQVDSQVTMMFWYRQQPGQSLTLIATANQGSEATYESGFVIDKFPISRPNLTFSTLTVSNMSPEDSSIYLCSVESGDGYTFGSGTRLTVV.

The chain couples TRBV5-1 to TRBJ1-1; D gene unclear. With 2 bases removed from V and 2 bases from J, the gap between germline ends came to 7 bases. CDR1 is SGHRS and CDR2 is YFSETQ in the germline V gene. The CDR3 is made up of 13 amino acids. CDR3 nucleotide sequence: TGCGCCAGCAGCTTCGAGATTAACACTGAAGCTTTCTTT. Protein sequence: CASSFEINTEAFF.

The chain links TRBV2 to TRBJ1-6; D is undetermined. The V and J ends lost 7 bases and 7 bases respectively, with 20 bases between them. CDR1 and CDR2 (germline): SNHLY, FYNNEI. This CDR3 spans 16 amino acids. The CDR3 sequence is CASTLRPEADNSPLHF. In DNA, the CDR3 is TGTGCCAGCACTCTCAGACCGGAGGCAGACAATTCACCCCTCCACTTT. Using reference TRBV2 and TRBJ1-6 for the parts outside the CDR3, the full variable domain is EPEVTQTPSHQVTQMGQEVILRCVPISNHLYFYWYRQILGQKVEFLVSFYNNEISEKSEIFDDQFSVERPDGSNFTLKIRSTKLEDSAMYFCASTLRPEADNSPLHFGNGTRLTVT.

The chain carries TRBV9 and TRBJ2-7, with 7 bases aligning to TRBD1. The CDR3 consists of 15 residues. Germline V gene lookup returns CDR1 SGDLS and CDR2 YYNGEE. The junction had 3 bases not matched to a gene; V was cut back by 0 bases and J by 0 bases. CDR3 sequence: CASSVEQGHSYEQYF. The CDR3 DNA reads TGTGCCAGCAGCGTAGAACAGGGGCACTCCTACGAGCAGTACTTC.

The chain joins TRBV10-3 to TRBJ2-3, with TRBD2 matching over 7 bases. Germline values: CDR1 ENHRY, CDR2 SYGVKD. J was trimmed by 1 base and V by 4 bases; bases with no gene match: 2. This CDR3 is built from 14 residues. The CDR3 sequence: CAISGGGGTDTQYF. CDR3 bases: TGTGCCATCAGTGGGGGGGGTGGCACAGATACGCAGTATTTT.

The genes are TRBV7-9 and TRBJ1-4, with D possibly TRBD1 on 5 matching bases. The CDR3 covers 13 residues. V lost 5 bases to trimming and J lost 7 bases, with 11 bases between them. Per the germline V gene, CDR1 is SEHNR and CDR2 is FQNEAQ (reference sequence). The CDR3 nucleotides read TGTGCCAGCAGCCCGTCGGGGGGTGAAAAACTGTTTTTT. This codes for CASSPSGGEKLFF.